Listed below are T cell receptor beta chains from one sample, sequenced in a study of T-cell reconstitution after alpha-beta-depleted transplantation in children. TCRdb passed the PCR reads through MiXCR, listing each CDR3 protein once. The sample shows roughly 350,000 distinct CDR3 sequences, about a sixth of them seen only once. The sequences come from PBMCs, mostly from graft donor cells, collected 360 days after TCRalphabeta/CD19-depleted stem cell transplant. These receptors were obtained from a male patient aged 2-9 years who had a stem cell transplant for acute lymphoblastic leukemia, so the T cells may come from the graft donor. CDR3s leave out the opening cysteine and the closing phenylalanine or tryptophan. The order of the fields is J gene, V gene, CDR3 protein.

j_call: TRBJ1-2; v_call: TRBV29-1; cdr3_aa: SVEGANPYGYT
j_call: TRBJ2-7; v_call: TRBV6-5; cdr3_aa: ASSYSKTGYEQY
j_call: TRBJ1-1; v_call: TRBV11-2; cdr3_aa: ASSSSLGTDLEAF
j_call: TRBJ1-5; v_call: TRBV7-2; cdr3_aa: ASSLRASGNQPQH
j_call: TRBJ2-7; v_call: TRBV2; cdr3_aa: ASSETTGSYEQY
j_call: TRBJ2-1; v_call: TRBV30; cdr3_aa: AWNLKFDNEQF
j_call: TRBJ2-5; v_call: TRBV28; cdr3_aa: ASSFREGLETQY
j_call: TRBJ2-2; v_call: TRBV3-1; cdr3_aa: ASSVLTTSNTGELF
j_call: TRBJ2-6; v_call: TRBV12-3/TRBV12-4; cdr3_aa: ASRGTSGIPGANVLT
j_call: TRBJ1-5; v_call: TRBV4-3; cdr3_aa: ASSQGYDSYQPQH
j_call: TRBJ1-2; v_call: TRBV4-1; cdr3_aa: ASSQDPSPIYGYT
j_call: TRBJ1-5; v_call: TRBV28; cdr3_aa: ASSSRDRLASSNQPQH
j_call: TRBJ2-1; v_call: TRBV5-1; cdr3_aa: ASSLVPYNEQF
j_call: TRBJ2-6; v_call: TRBV28; cdr3_aa: ASAPSGANVLT
j_call: TRBJ2-1; v_call: TRBV29-1; cdr3_aa: SVELTAEKGNEQF
j_call: TRBJ2-7; v_call: TRBV5-5; cdr3_aa: ASSRSEGGNSYEQY
j_call: TRBJ2-3; v_call: TRBV12-3/TRBV12-4; cdr3_aa: ASTRAGPTDTQY